This entry describes one T cell receptor beta chain. Its antigen specificity is not known. No qualities accompany the bases; no much larger clone lies one base away. This specimen comes from a study of ipilimumab plus nivolumab after autologous stem cell transplantation (dated by TCRdb to 2020 to 2023). Study-wide context: Trial patients received a median of 5 ipilimumab doses and 8 nivolumab doses. The myeloma cohort included high-risk transplant-naive patients and patients relapsing within 3 years of a first autologous transplant. Patients undergoing autologous transplant for high-risk diffuse large B cell lymphoma, mature T cell lymphoma, or multiple myeloma were enrolled in the trial. Approximately 35 patients made up the trial's intent-to-treat population.

Here V drops 2 bases and J drops 3 bases, and the junction holds 15 bases not matched to any gene. The CDR1 and CDR2 encoded by the germline V gene (reference sequence) are PRHDT and FYEKMQ. The CDR3 contains 18 residues, cysteine and phenylalanine counted. The DNA shown is the 54-base CDR3, in frame from base 1. Library construction relied on the immunoSEQ multiplex PCR assay. TCRdb limited this immuneACCESS table to in-frame rearrangements with V and J called. A share of clones is missing; checked studies link under half to unresolved V genes, and the rest is unexplained. Present in this sample are some 40,000 clones, 85% to 95% of which were seen just once. The ten largest make up around 1% of the sample. Starting 14 to 28 days after the autologous transplant, patients began checkpoint therapy, which included ipilimumab at 1 mg/kg intravenously on day 1 of selected weeks. Nivolumab was administered at 3 mg/kg intravenously on day 1 of weeks 1, 4, 7, 10, and every two weeks through week 26. The study was a Phase Ib clinical trial testing combined checkpoint inhibition with ipilimumab and nivolumab as consolidation after autologous stem cell transplantation.

Beyond this particular receptor, the publication reports: The authors stated that profiles of the T cell receptor repertoire, regulatory T cell phenotype and gut microbiota provided a biologic rationale for studying this approach further. Combined checkpoint inhibition appeared tolerable as post-transplant consolidation, according to the authors' conclusion.

The origin of this receptor is a male donor with multiple myeloma. The V gene is TRBV13 and the J gene is TRBJ2-7, with 8 junctional bases fitting TRBD2. The sequencing used PBMCs, collected in a trial of ipilimumab plus nivolumab as post-transplant consolidation. The bases read TGTGCCAGCAGCTTAACATTGACCCCGGGACTAGGGGGCTACGAGCAGTACTTC. The encoded protein is CASSLTLTPGLGGYEQYF.